The entry below gives a single T cell receptor (beta chain) sequence along with its context. Its specificity is unknown. The length of the CDR3 is 16 residues. The germline V gene encodes CDR1 SGHNT and CDR2 YYREEE (reference sequence). V lost 4 bases, J lost 5 bases, and 6 bases stayed unmatched. Profiled with immunoSEQ multiplex PCR; TCRdb holds only in-frame clones, not every one. In the table there are about 11,000 clones, roughly 82% of which are singletons. The sample comes from a study of T cells in localized non-small cell lung cancer. Study results and caveats: Tumor samples were not multi-region, leaving intratumor heterogeneity unexcluded. Uninvolved nearby lung showed the greatest T cell clonality, exceeding that found in tumor. Adjacent lung held a median 57 of the top 100 tumor clones.

The sequence was collected from a female donor of 60 years or more with stage II lung adenocarcinoma. The V gene is TRBV5-4, the J gene TRBJ2-7; 16 nucleotides line up with TRBD2. The sequences come from peripheral blood mononuclear cells, collected before any cancer treatment. CDR3 DNA: TGTGCCAGCAGCCCGGGGACTAGCGGGAGGGCGAACGAGCAGTACTTC. Translation gives CASSPGTSGRANEQYF. The full variable domain, with the rest looked up from reference TRBV5-4 and TRBJ2-7, is ETGVTQSPTHLIKTRGQQVTLRCSSQSGHNTVSWYQQALGQGPQFIFQYYREEENGRGNFPPRFSGLQFPNYSSELNVNALELDDSALYLCASSPGTSGRANEQYFGPGTRLTVT.